This T cell receptor beta chain was obtained from a study of OX40 agonist ivuxolimab in advanced cancers. Study-level information: Six ivuxolimab dose levels, 0.01 to 10 mg/kg, were given intravenously every 2 weeks.

Sequencing was performed with immunoSEQ multiplex PCR; in TCRdb, only in-frame clones are kept and a portion is missing. Of tens of thousands of clones listed, nearly 90% are singletons. V shed 1 base, J shed 6 bases, and the junction held 6 bases outside the gene matches. The CDR3 covers 16 residues. From germline, CDR1 is SGHVS and CDR2 FNYEAQ. The J gene is TRBJ2-2, the V gene TRBV7-6, with TRBD1 identical over 9 bases. The sample in question was CD4+ or CD8+ T cells sorted from blood, obtained in a trial of the OX40 agonist ivuxolimab. The clonotype originates from an adult with an advanced solid tumor such as melanoma, head and neck, liver or kidney cancer. CDR3 sequence: CASSLGGQGSSGELFF. The CDR3 nucleotides read TGTGCCAGCAGCTTAGGGGGACAGGGTAGTTCCGGGGAGCTGTTTTTT.